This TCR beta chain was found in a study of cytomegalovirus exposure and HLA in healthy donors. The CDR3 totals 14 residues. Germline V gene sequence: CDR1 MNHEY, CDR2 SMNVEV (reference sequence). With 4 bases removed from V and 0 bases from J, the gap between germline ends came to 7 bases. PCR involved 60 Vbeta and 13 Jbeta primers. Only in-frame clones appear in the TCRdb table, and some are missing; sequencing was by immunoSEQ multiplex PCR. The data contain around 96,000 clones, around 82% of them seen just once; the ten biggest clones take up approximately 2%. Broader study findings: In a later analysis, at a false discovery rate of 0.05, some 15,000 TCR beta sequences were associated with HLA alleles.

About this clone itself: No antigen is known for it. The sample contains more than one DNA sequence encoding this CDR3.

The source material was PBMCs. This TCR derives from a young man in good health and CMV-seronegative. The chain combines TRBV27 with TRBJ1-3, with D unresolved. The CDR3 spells CASSSPGSGNTIYF. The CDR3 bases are TGTGCCAGCAGTTCCCCGGGCTCTGGAAACACCATATATTTT.